This TCR beta chain stems from a study of blood T cell repertoires in COVID-19. V lost 6 bases and J 8 bases, leaving 17 bases between the germline ends. CDR1 and CDR2 (germline): LNHDA, SQIVND (reference sequence). CDR3 length equals 15 residues. Assay: immunoSEQ multiplex PCR; the TCRdb copy retains only in-frame clones and omits some. The sample carries approximately 190,000 clones, approximately 84% recorded once. The chain links TRBV19 to TRBJ1-6, with D possibly matching TRBD1 (6 bases). Sequencing was performed on peripheral blood. The TCR originated in a woman aged 70-85 years with active or convalescent COVID-19. The CDR3 loop is CASRTGPTLDSPLHF. The CDR3 nucleotides are TGTGCCAGTAGAACAGGGCCGACCTTAGATTCACCCCTCCACTTT.